The 16 T cell receptor beta chains reported below all come from one sample, sequenced in a study of cytomegalovirus exposure and HLA in healthy donors. Amplification used 60 Vbeta primers and 13 Jbeta primers. The method was immunoSEQ multiplex PCR; TCRdb's version includes in-frame clones alone and lacks a portion of them. The sample includes about 120,000 clones, 65% to 80% of them seen just once. Sequences were obtained from PBMCs. These receptors came from a woman in her 40s in good health and CMV-seropositive.

The chain combines TRBV4-1 with TRBJ1-2; D call uncertain. Trimming took off 1 base at V and 7 bases at J, with 16 bases between the two ends. CDR1 is MGHRA and CDR2 is YSYEKL in the germline V gene. The CDR3 spans 15 residues. The CDR3 loop is CASSQVQAGTAGYTF. The CDR3 region has the DNA TGCGCCAGCAGCCAAGTTCAGGCAGGCACGGCTGGCTACACCTTC.

This sequence joins TRBV7-3 and TRBJ2-3, with a tentative D call TRBD2 (6 bases). CDR3 length equals 14 residues. Between the trimmed V and J ends, which lost 3 bases and 2 bases, there was a span of 9 bases. The germline V gene has CDR1 SGHTA and CDR2 FQGTGA. The CDR3 sequence is CASSLGLDTDTQYF. The CDR3 nucleotides read TGTGCCAGCAGCTTGGGACTCGACACAGATACGCAGTATTTT. Complete variable domain (other parts from reference TRBV7-3 and TRBJ2-3): GAGVSQTPSNKVTEKGKYVELRCDPISGHTALYWYRQSLGQGPEFLIYFQGTGAADDSGLPNDRFFAVRPEGSVSTLKIQRTERGDSAVYLCASSLGLDTDTQYFGPGTRLTVL.

The chain joins TRBV5-8 to TRBJ2-5; 9 bases line up with TRBD1. The CDR3 contains 16 residues. Germline CDR1 and CDR2: SGHTS and YDEGEE. The ends lost 5 bases at V and 4 bases at J; junction bases unmatched: 12. The CDR3 DNA follows: TGTGCCAGCAGTTGGACCGGGACAGGGATCGGAGAGACCCAGTACTTC. It yields the protein CASSWTGTGIGETQYF.

V is TRBV5-1 and J is TRBJ2-5, with 8 bases aligning to TRBD2. With 0 bases clipped from V and 7 bases from J, the junction kept 8 bases outside the gene matches. Germline loops: CDR1 SGHRS, CDR2 YFSETQ. This CDR3 comprises 15 residues. The CDR3 DNA reads as TGCGCCAGCAGCTTGGCCCAAGCGGGAGAAGGGACCCAGTACTTC. This sequence encodes CASSLAQAGEGTQYF.

As concerns this clone: The junction does not match germline at one end; this may be a read error. The chain recombines TRBV7-2 with TRBJ2-5; weak D call: TRBD2 (7 bases). CDR3 length: 15 amino acids. The germline gives CDR1 SGHTA, CDR2 FQGNSA. The CDR3 here is CACSLGGEGLETQYF. The CDR3 DNA reads as TGTGCCTGCAGCTTAGGGGGGGAGGGTTTGGAGACCCAGTACTTC.

This clone occurred once. The V and J genes are TRBV5-1 and TRBJ2-3, with 9 bases lining up with TRBD2. This CDR3 has 17 amino acids. The ends lost 4 bases at V and 3 bases at J; junction bases unmatched: 12. Germline V gene sequence: CDR1 SGHRS, CDR2 YFSETQ. CDR3 sequence reads: CASSPGGTSGQTDTQYF. The CDR3 nucleotides read TGCGCCAGCAGCCCCGGGGGCACTAGCGGGCAGACAGATACGCAGTATTTT.

The V gene is TRBV18, the J gene TRBJ2-6; D call uncertain. The CDR3 is 15 amino acids. V was pared by 2 bases and J by 1 base, with 6 bases between. Germline assignment: CDR1 KGHSH and CDR2 LQKENI. CDR3 sequence reads: CASSPGVSGANVLTF. CDR3 in DNA: TGTGCCAGCTCACCAGGAGTATCTGGGGCCAACGTCCTGACTTTC.

The gene calls are TRBV10-3 and TRBJ1-3, with 7 positions matching TRBD1. Trimming cost V 8 bases and J 0 bases; bases outside gene matches: 10. Germline V CDR1 and CDR2: ENHRY, SYGVKD. The CDR3 extends over 16 amino acids. CDR3 residues: CAIRSGQRYSGNTIYF. The CDR3 DNA reads as TGTGCCATCCGATCGGGACAGAGGTACTCTGGAAACACCATATATTTT.

The rearrangement joins TRBV11-2 to TRBJ1-1; D uncertain. The V gene's germline CDR1 is SGHAT and CDR2 FQNNGV. This CDR3 has 13 amino acids. Trimming removed 9 bases at V and 0 bases at J, with 11 bases between. CDR3 region: CASGPPVNTEAFF. The DNA of the CDR3 is TGTGCCAGTGGCCCCCCAGTGAACACTGAAGCTTTCTTT.

V usage is TRBV13 and J usage is TRBJ2-3, with 7 positions matching TRBD1. V lost 3 bases, J lost 1 base, and 1 base stayed unmatched. This CDR3 has 14 amino acids. Per the germline V gene, CDR1 is PRHDT and CDR2 is FYEKMQ (reference sequence). The CDR3 spells CASSFDRGTDTQYF. The CDR3 region has the DNA TGTGCCAGCAGCTTCGACAGGGGCACAGATACGCAGTATTTT.

Comments on this clone: This same CDR3 is encoded by further DNA sequences in the sample. The J gene is TRBJ1-6, the V gene TRBV7-3; 7 positions agree with TRBD1. Germline V gene lookup returns CDR1 SGHTA and CDR2 FQGTGA. This CDR3 region has 14 residues. J was trimmed by 7 bases and V by 5 bases; bases with no gene match: 5. For the CDR3, the DNA is TGTGCCAGCAGCCTGACAGGGAACAATTCACCCCTCCACTTT. The encoded protein is CASSLTGNNSPLHF.

This chain links TRBV7-3 with TRBJ2-5; D ambiguous. CDR1 is SGHTA, CDR2 FQGTGA, per germline. The V and J ends lost 5 bases and 4 bases respectively, with 8 bases between them. CDR3 length: 12 amino acids. CDR3 amino acids: CASSPSRETQYF. CDR3 DNA: TGTGCCAGCAGCCCGTCTCGAGAGACCCAGTACTTC. Filled out from reference TRBV7-3 and TRBJ2-5, the complete variable domain reads GAGVSQTPSNKVTEKGKYVELRCDPISGHTALYWYRQSLGQGPEFLIYFQGTGAADDSGLPNDRFFAVRPEGSVSTLKIQRTERGDSAVYLCASSPSRETQYFGPGTRLLVL.

V gene TRBV15 combines with J gene TRBJ1-5; perhaps TRBD1 as D (5 bases). The CDR3 is 16 amino acids. The V gene lost 0 bases and the J gene lost 7 bases, with 16 bases spanning the gap. Germline V gene lookup returns CDR1 LNHNV and CDR2 YYDKDF (reference sequence). In DNA, the CDR3 is TGTGCCACCAGCAGAGATGGTCGGGCGGGGGACCAGCCCCAGCATTTT. It translates to CATSRDGRAGDQPQHF.

This chain links TRBV7-2 with TRBJ2-5; 7 nucleotides line up with TRBD2. Per germline, CDR1 SGHTA and CDR2 FQGNSA. This CDR3 is 15 amino acids long. After removal of 5 bases from V and 2 bases from J, the junction contained 8 bases not matched to a gene. The CDR3 DNA sequence: TGTGCCAGCAGCCCACTCCGGGGGGTTCAAGAGACCCAGTACTTC. It encodes CASSPLRGVQETQYF.

V usage is TRBV7-9 and J usage is TRBJ1-2; the match to TRBD1 covers 7 bases. This CDR3 region has 16 residues. Germline V gene sequence: CDR1 SEHNR, CDR2 FQNEAQ (reference sequence). V lost 4 bases, J lost 1 base, and 9 bases stayed unmatched. CDR3 bases: TGTGCCAGCAGCTCGAGACAAGACAGGGATAACTATGGCTACACCTTC. It encodes CASSSRQDRDNYGYTF. Based on the CDR3 plus reference TRBV7-9 and TRBJ1-2, the full variable domain is DTGVSQNPRHKITKRGQNVTFRCDPISEHNRLYWYRQTLGQGPEFLTYFQNEAQLEKSRLLSDRFSAERPKGSFSTLEIQRTEQGDSAMYLCASSSRQDRDNYGYTFGSGTRLTVV.

The V gene is TRBV10-3, the J gene TRBJ1-2; D perhaps matches TRBD1 (6 bases). The V and J ends lost 8 bases and 2 bases respectively, with 12 bases between them. Germline loops: CDR1 ENHRY, CDR2 SYGVKD. The CDR3 loop spans 13 amino acids. The CDR3, as DNA: TGTGCCATCTCGCCCGACAGGAACTATGGCTACACCTTC. The encoded protein is CAISPDRNYGYTF.